This is a list of T cell receptor beta chains from one sample in a study of cytomegalovirus exposure and HLA in healthy donors. Produced via immunoSEQ multiplex PCR; TCRdb's table is partial and in-frame only. The table includes about 140,000 clones, about 80% detected once. Sequencing used PBMCs. The source is a man aged 40-55 years in good health and CMV-seronegative. Each CDR3 is given with its conserved first and last residue. A D gene is named only where the DNA matches it firmly. Clone sizes are given selectively: once, few, many, or a class where the clone is expanded.

abundance	v_gene	d_gene	j_gene	CDR3nt	CDR3aa
-	TRBV6-1	TRBD1	TRBJ2-3	TGTGCCAGCAGTGAAGTTAGTGACAGGGGGAAAGATACGCAGTATTTT	CASSEVSDRGKDTQYF
-	TRBV11-3	-	TRBJ1-1	TGTGCCAGCAGCCCCTCGGTGGGGGGTGAAGCTTTCTTT	CASSPSVGGEAFF
-	TRBV2	-	TRBJ2-7	TGTGCCAGCAGTGAATCCTGGGGGAGGTCCTACGAGCAGTACTTC	CASSESWGRSYEQYF
-	TRBV28	-	TRBJ1-2	TGTGCCAGCAGCACAAGGGAGGTGTATGGCTACACCTTC	CASSTREVYGYTF
few	TRBV7-2	TRBD2	TRBJ2-1	TGTGCCAGCAGCTTAAGGGTTTGGGCTAGCGGGGGCCTGTACAATGAGCAGTTCTTC	CASSLRVWASGGLYNEQFF
-	TRBV9	-	TRBJ2-2	TGTGCCAGCAGCGTAGTTGAGGGACAGGGACTAGGAGAGCTGTTTTTT	CASSVVEGQGLGELFF
-	TRBV20-1	-	TRBJ1-4	TGCAGTGCTTTCAGGGGTGAAAAACTGTTTTTT	CSAFRGEKLFF
-	TRBV28	TRBD1	TRBJ2-1	TGTGCCAGCAGACCTGGACAGGTTCAAACGTACAGTGAGCAGTTCTTC	CASRPGQVQTYSEQFF
-	TRBV10-3	TRBD2	TRBJ2-3	TGTGCCATCAGGACTAGCGGGCAAGCAGATACGCAGTATTTT	CAIRTSGQADTQYF
-	TRBV6-6	-	TRBJ1-5	TGTGCCAGCAGTTTGGTGGCCAATGAGCCCCAGCATTTT	CASSLVANEPQHF
-	TRBV27	TRBD1	TRBJ1-2	TGTGCCACCCGCCGTGGGGACAGGGTATACTATGGCTACACCTTC	CATRRGDRVYYGYTF
-	TRBV19	TRBD2	TRBJ2-5	TGTGCCAGTAGTGGGACTAGCGGGGTCGTGCAGTACTTC	CASSGTSGVVQYF
-	TRBV7-2	-	TRBJ1-1	TGTGCCAGCAGCCCTCGGAGGAACACTGAAGCTTTCTTT	CASSPRRNTEAFF
-	TRBV7-3	-	TRBJ1-1	TGTGCCAGCAGCGGGGGCCCTACTGGTGAAGCTTTCTTT	CASSGGPTGEAFF
few	TRBV30	-	TRBJ1-1	TGTGCCTGGTCCCCAAGGGGCGGTGAAGCTTTCTTT	CAWSPRGGEAFF
-	TRBV4-3	-	TRBJ2-7	TGCGCCAGCAGCCAAGCCCGGGCCTACGAGCAGTACTTC	CASSQARAYEQYF
-	TRBV28	-	TRBJ2-7	TGTGCCAGCAGTTTATTCCAGGGGGGCTCCTACGAGCAGTACTTC	CASSLFQGGSYEQYF
-	TRBV25-1	TRBD1	TRBJ2-1	TGTGCCAGCAGAGGACAGGGCGGGAATGAGCAGTTCTTC	CASRGQGGNEQFF
-	TRBV14	-	TRBJ1-1	TGTGCCAGCAGCCAATTACAGGGAAACACTGAAGCTTTCTTT	CASSQLQGNTEAFF
-	TRBV19	-	TRBJ2-6	TGTGCCAGTAGCCCCGGGAAGACTGGGGCCAACGTCCTGACTTTC	CASSPGKTGANVLTF
-	TRBV10-3	-	TRBJ1-1	TGTGCCATCAGTGAGGAGGGAAGAGAAGCTTTCTTT	CAISEEGREAFF
-	TRBV9	-	TRBJ1-1	TGTGCCAGCAGCGTAGTTGGGGGAGCGGGGGAAGCTTTCTTT	CASSVVGGAGEAFF
-	TRBV7-3	TRBD1	TRBJ2-7	TGTGCCAGCAGCTTAACACAGGGGTCAGGAGCCGAGCAGTACTTC	CASSLTQGSGAEQYF
-	TRBV5-1	-	TRBJ2-1	TGCGCCAGCAGCTTTTCCCAGTCCTACAATGAGCAGTTCTTC	CASSFSQSYNEQFF
-	TRBV11-3	TRBD1	TRBJ1-6	TGTGCCAGCAGCATCATCACAACGACAGGGCCGAATTCACCCCTCCACTTT	CASSIITTTGPNSPLHF
-	TRBV18	-	TRBJ2-7	TGTGCCAGCTCGGAGCTAGCGACCGAGCAGTACTTC	CASSELATEQYF
-	TRBV19	-	TRBJ1-2	TGTGCCAGTAGTATTCAGGGCCAGGGCTACACCTTC	CASSIQGQGYTF